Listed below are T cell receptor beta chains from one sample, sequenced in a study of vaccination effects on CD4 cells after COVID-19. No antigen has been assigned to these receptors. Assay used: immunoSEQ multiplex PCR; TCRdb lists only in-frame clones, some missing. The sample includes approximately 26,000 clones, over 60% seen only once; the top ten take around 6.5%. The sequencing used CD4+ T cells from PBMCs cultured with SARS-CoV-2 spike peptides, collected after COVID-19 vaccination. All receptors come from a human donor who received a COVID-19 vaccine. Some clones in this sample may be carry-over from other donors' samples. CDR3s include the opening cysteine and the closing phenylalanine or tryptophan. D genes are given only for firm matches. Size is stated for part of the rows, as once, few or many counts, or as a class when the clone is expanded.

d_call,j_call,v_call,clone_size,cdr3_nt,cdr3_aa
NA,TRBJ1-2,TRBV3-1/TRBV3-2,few,TGTGCCAGCAGCCAAGCGATCCCCCAAGTCTACACCTTC,CASSQAIPQVYTF
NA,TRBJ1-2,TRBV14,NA,TGTGCCAGCAGCCCGCCCTCAGCTAACTATGGCTACACCTTC,CASSPPSANYGYTF
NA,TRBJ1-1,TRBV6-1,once,TGTGCCAGCAGTGAACGGTTCTTTAGAATCTTT,CASSERFFRIF
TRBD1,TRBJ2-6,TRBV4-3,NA,TGCGCCAGCAGCCGAGAGGACAGGGAGCTTTCTGGGGCCAACGTCCTGACTTTC,CASSREDRELSGANVLTF
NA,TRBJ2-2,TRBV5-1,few,TGCGCCAGCAGCCAGAGAAGACAGGGAGGATCCACCGGGGAGCTGTTTTTT,CASSQRRQGGSTGELFF
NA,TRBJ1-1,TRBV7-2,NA,TGTGCCAGCAGCTTAGGGGGCAGGAACACTGAAGCTTTCTTT,CASSLGGRNTEAFF
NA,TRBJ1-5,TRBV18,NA,TGTGCCAGCTCACCCCAGGGGAATCAGCCCCAGCATTTT,CASSPQGNQPQHF
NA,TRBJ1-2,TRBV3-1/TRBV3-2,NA,TGTGCCAGCAGCCAAGTAGATAACTATGGCTACACCTTC,CASSQVDNYGYTF
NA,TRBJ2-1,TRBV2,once,TGTGCCAGCAGTCAAACCGGGACTCAGGCGTGGGATGAGCAGTTCTTC,CASSQTGTQAWDEQFF
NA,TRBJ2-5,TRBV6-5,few,TGTGCCAGCAGCTACTCAGGGAATGAAGCTCAAGAGACCCAGTACTTC,CASSYSGNEAQETQYF
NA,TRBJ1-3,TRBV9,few,TGTGCCAGCAGCGTAGCTCGAAGCCGAAACACCATATATTTT,CASSVARSRNTIYF
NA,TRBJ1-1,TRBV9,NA,TGTGCCAGCAGCGTAGTTGTGGGGGGCACTGAAGCTTTCTTT,CASSVVVGGTEAFF
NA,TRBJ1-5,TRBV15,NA,TGTGCCACCAGCAGGGGTGGTGGGCAGAATAGCAATCAGCCCCAGCATTTT,CATSRGGGQNSNQPQHF
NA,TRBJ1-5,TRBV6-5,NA,TGTGCCAGCAGTCGCGTTGGTCAGCCCCAGCATTTT,CASSRVGQPQHF
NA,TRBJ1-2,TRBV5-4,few,TGTGCCAGCAGCTTTGGGACGGACCGACTGGGGTATGGCTACACCTTC,CASSFGTDRLGYGYTF
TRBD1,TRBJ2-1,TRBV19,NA,TGTGCCAGTAGAAATCCGGGACAGGGGAAGTTCTTC,CASRNPGQGKFF
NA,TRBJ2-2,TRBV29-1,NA,TGCAGCGCTAGCGCCGGCAGCGGGGAGCTGTTTTTT,CSASAGSGELFF
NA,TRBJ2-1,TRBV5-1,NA,TGCGCCAGCAGCTTGGCCGTTGGCCTGGATGAGCAGTTCTTC,CASSLAVGLDEQFF
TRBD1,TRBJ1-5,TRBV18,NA,TGTGCCAGCTCAGGACAGGGGAATCAGCCCCAGCATTTT,CASSGQGNQPQHF
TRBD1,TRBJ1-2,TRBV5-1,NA,TGCGCCAGCAGCGAGGGACAGGGGGCGGTAGCGGCTGGCTACACCTTC,CASSEGQGAVAAGYTF
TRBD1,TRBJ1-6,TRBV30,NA,TGTGCCTGGAGCCCGAGGACAGGGGGTAATTCACCCCTCCACTTT,CAWSPRTGGNSPLHF
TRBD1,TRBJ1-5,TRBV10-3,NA,TGTGCCATCAGTGCAGCACAGGGGCAGCCCCAGCATTTT,CAISAAQGQPQHF
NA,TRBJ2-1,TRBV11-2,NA,TGTGCCAGCAGCTTAGAGGGGGAATTTGTCCGGGAGCAGTTCTTC,CASSLEGEFVREQFF
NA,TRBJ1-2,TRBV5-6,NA,TGTGCCAGCAGCTGGGGACCGAGCGGCTACACCTTC,CASSWGPSGYTF
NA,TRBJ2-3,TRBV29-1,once,TGCAGCGTTGCGGGACCAACCCTGGCAGATACGCAGTATTTT,CSVAGPTLADTQYF
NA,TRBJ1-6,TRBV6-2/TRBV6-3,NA,TGTGCCAGCAGCCCGAGGGGCGGTGGTGGCAGTTCACCCCTCCACTTT,CASSPRGGGGSSPLHF
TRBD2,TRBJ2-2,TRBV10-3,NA,TGTGCCATCAGTGATCCCACTAGCGGGGGACCCACCGGGGAGCTGTTTTTT,CAISDPTSGGPTGELFF
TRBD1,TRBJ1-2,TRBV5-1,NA,TGCGCCAGCAGCTATGGGGGAACAGGGGCCCTTCGAGACTACACCTTC,CASSYGGTGALRDYTF
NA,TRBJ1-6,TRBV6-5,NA,TGTGCCAGCAGTTACGCGGCAGGGAATAATTCACCCCTCCACTTT,CASSYAAGNNSPLHF
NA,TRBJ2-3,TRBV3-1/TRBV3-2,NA,TGTGCCAGCAGCCACCAGGCAGATACGCAGTATTTT,CASSHQADTQYF
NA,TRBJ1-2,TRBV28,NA,TGTGCCAGCAGCCACGACGGAGGCTACACCTTC,CASSHDGGYTF
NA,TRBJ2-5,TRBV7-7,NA,TGTGCCAGCAGCCCCCCCGACTACTGGGAGACCCAGTACTTC,CASSPPDYWETQYF
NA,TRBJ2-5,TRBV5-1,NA,TGCGCCAGCAGCCTCGGGACCATAAGGGGAGAGACCCAGTACTTC,CASSLGTIRGETQYF
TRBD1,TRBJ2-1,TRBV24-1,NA,TGTGCCACCAGTGAGCTACAGGGGAGTGAGCAGTTCTTC,CATSELQGSEQFF